The rows below give T cell receptor beta chains drawn from one sample of a study of T cell responses to AZD1222 COVID-19 vaccine. Clones were sequenced by immunoSEQ multiplex PCR, and TCRdb holds only the in-frame ones, with some missing. This table has 90,000 to 120,000 clones, approximately 90% appearing once. This specimen consisted of peripheral blood, obtained on day 0 of AZD1222 vaccination. These receptors were obtained from an adult in good health. The conserved cysteine and the conserved F or W are not part of the CDR3 here. Each record gives: V gene, J gene, CDR3 protein.

>TRBV9|TRBJ2-1
ASSQDSVGGREQF
>TRBV27|TRBJ2-3
ASSRRTSGTDTQY
>TRBV4-2|TRBJ1-4
ASTRIGAGNEKLF
>TRBV9|TRBJ2-7
ASSVDPDSYEQY
>TRBV6-1|TRBJ1-5
ASSEAYGGQEGQPQH
>TRBV6-2/TRBV6-3|TRBJ2-7
ASSYALKIESATTSYEQY
>TRBV11-2|TRBJ2-5
ASSRGLAQETQY
>TRBV6-5|TRBJ1-2
ASSYSTANYGYT
>TRBV13|TRBJ2-5
ASSLSDRQETQY
>TRBV6-4|TRBJ2-2
ASSPRETGELF
>TRBV19|TRBJ1-2
ASSKRGEAAGYT
>TRBV6-2/TRBV6-3|TRBJ2-3
ASSYLAGGQNTQY
>TRBV30|TRBJ2-6
AWRSSGANVLT
>TRBV18|TRBJ2-7
ASSPLAGGRSLAYEQY
>TRBV4-2|TRBJ2-7
ASSQDRGSYEQY
>TRBV28|TRBJ1-2
ASSLSGWGHAT
>TRBV29-1|TRBJ2-7
SVEGNYEQY
>TRBV15|TRBJ1-5
ATSRKQGGQPQH
>TRBV5-1|TRBJ2-1
ASSFYRLAGDNEQF
>TRBV15|TRBJ1-3
ATKGTGITPSGNTIY
>TRBV18|TRBJ1-1
ASSGNTEAF
>TRBV19|TRBJ1-1
ASSFGLGVGAF
>TRBV4-1|TRBJ2-7
ASSQASGKNYEQY
>TRBV7-9|TRBJ1-5
ASTAGGVSQPQH
>TRBV5-1|TRBJ2-5
ASTKQGGPQETQY
>TRBV7-2|TRBJ2-2
ASSLAGANTGELF
>TRBV18|TRBJ2-1
ASSPMGRDNKQF
>TRBV28|TRBJ1-1
ASRAGPWGGSTEAF
>TRBV13|TRBJ2-7
ASSPQTSGRYEQY
>TRBV11-2|TRBJ2-3
ASSLGAGVGLDTQY
>TRBV11-2|TRBJ1-1
ASSLKQGAIAEAF